What follows are 9 T cell receptor beta chains derived from one specimen sequenced in a study of vaccination and CD4 T cells after COVID-19. Each CDR3 protein is one row after TCRdb ran MiXCR on the PCR reads. The data show around 30,000 distinct CDR3 sequences, about 50% seen once. Time point in this sample: late sampling 161 to 241 days after vaccination in three convalescent patients. The material sequenced was CD4+ T cells from blood, taken about 7 months after SARS-CoV-2 vaccination. These receptors were taken from a human donor who had recovered from COVID-19.

V and J are TRBV11-2 and TRBJ2-3, with 12 bases lining up with TRBD2. The J segment lost 7 bases and the V segment lost 4 bases, leaving 9 bases of the junction unmatched. This CDR3 contains 16 residues. Germline assignment: CDR1 SGHAT and CDR2 FQNNGV. CDR3 residues: CASSSTTSGSWYTQYF. Here the CDR3 DNA reads TGTGCCAGCAGCTCCACGACTAGCGGGAGCTGGTATACGCAGTATTTT.

The chain recombines TRBV20-1 with TRBJ2-5; D uncertain. Germline CDR1 DFQATT, CDR2 SNEGSKA (reference sequence). V shed 0 bases and J shed 7 bases, with 9 bases lying between them. The CDR3 extends over 12 amino acids. The CDR3 DNA follows: TGCAGTGCTAGAGAGAAGATTGGGACCCAGTACTTC. Translated: CSAREKIGTQYF.

This chain uses TRBV6-5 with TRBJ1-5; no firm D call. This CDR3 is 15 amino acids long. The V and J ends lost 0 bases and 4 bases respectively, with 10 bases between them. The germline V gene has CDR1 MNHEY and CDR2 SVGAGI. The CDR3 reads CASSYSLWANQPQHF. The CDR3 bases are TGTGCCAGCAGTTACTCCCTTTGGGCAAATCAGCCCCAGCATTTT.

This clonotype was recorded once. The chain carries TRBV29-1 and TRBJ2-7; D ambiguous. The CDR3 contains 12 residues. Trimming stripped 3 bases from V and 9 bases from J, with 15 bases between. Germline V gives CDR1 SQVTM, CDR2 ANQGSEA. The CDR3: CSVEIGSPGQYF. CDR3 nucleotides: TGCAGCGTTGAGATAGGCAGCCCAGGGCAGTACTTC.

This clonotype rates as medium-sized. The chain is built from TRBV20-1 and TRBJ1-6; 8 bases align to TRBD1. CDR1 is DFQATT, CDR2 SNEGSKA, per germline (reference sequence). With 3 bases clipped from V and 9 bases from J, the junction kept 4 bases outside the gene matches. This CDR3 comprises 13 residues. CDR3 DNA: TGCAGTGCTAGTTATGACAGGGGTTCACCCCTCCACTTT. It specifies CSASYDRGSPLHF.

The V call is TRBV20-1, the J call TRBJ2-2; 16 nucleotides align to TRBD2. CDR3 length: 17 amino acids. Looked up from germline, CDR1 is DFQATT and CDR2 is SNEGSKA (reference sequence). The V gene end was trimmed by 6 bases and the J gene end by 5 bases; junction bases not matched to a gene: 9. CDR3 loop: CSAKPGLAGGLTGELFF. In DNA, the CDR3 is TGCAGTGCGAAGCCGGGACTAGCGGGAGGGCTGACCGGGGAGCTGTTTTTT.

This chain uses TRBV7-2 with TRBJ2-3; D may match TRBD1 or TRBD2 (6 bases each). V gave up 1 base and J gave up 3 bases, with 20 bases separating them. The CDR3 totals 18 residues. Germline V gene data show CDR1 as SGHTA and CDR2 as FQGNSA. The CDR3 protein is CASSLVLVAEGGTDTQYF. The CDR3 nucleotides are TGTGCCAGCAGCTTAGTACTAGTAGCGGAGGGGGGAACAGATACGCAGTATTTT.

The chain recombines TRBV7-3 with TRBJ2-1, with 7 bases aligning to TRBD2. The germline V gene encodes CDR1 SGHTA and CDR2 FQGTGA. This CDR3 region has 15 residues. J gave up 7 bases and V 1 base, and 7 bases lay outside the gene matches. CDR3 nucleotides: TGTGCCAGCAGCTTAATCGGGGGGACGGTGAATGAGCAGTTCTTC. Translating it yields CASSLIGGTVNEQFF.

V and J are TRBV10-3 and TRBJ2-6; 10 bases agree with TRBD2. From germline, CDR1 is ENHRY and CDR2 SYGVKD. V shed 7 bases and J 0 bases; nucleotides not matched to a gene: 6. This CDR3 spans 17 amino acids. CDR3 loop: CAIKASGSFSGANVLTF. CDR3 coding DNA: TGTGCCATCAAGGCTAGCGGGAGTTTCTCTGGGGCCAACGTCCTGACTTTC.